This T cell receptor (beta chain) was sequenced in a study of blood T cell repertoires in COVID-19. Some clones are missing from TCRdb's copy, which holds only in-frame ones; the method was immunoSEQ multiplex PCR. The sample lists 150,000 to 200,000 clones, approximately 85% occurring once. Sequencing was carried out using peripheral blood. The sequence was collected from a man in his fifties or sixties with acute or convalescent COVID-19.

CDR3 region: CASSFHAGGTDTQYF. For the CDR3, the DNA is TGTGCCAGCAGTTTCCACGCCGGGGGTACAGATACGCAGTATTTT. This sequence joins TRBV28 and TRBJ2-3; tentatively, D is TRBD2 (6 bases). Germline V gene sequence: CDR1 MDHEN, CDR2 SYDVKM. The CDR3 length is 15 residues. Trimming stripped 3 bases from V and 3 bases from J, with 13 bases between.